This record covers a single T cell receptor (beta chain). Measured with immunoSEQ multiplex PCR; TCRdb has only the in-frame clones, and not every one. The repertoire holds over 100,000 clones, with over 75% as singletons. The CDR3 covers 14 residues. Germline-derived CDR1 and CDR2 are SGDLS and YYNGEE. The V and J ends lost 4 bases and 14 bases, in that order; junction bases with no gene match: 10. This record comes from a study of control samples from healthy donors and cancer patients. This sequence originates from a middle-aged man in good health. The sequencing sample was made of blood. The gene calls are TRBV9 and TRBJ1-4; 11 bases line up with TRBD1. CDR3 sequence reads: CASSPGQGAVRLFF. In DNA form, the CDR3 reads TGTGCCAGCAGCCCTGGACAGGGGGCGGTGAGGCTGTTTTTT.